The sequence of this T cell receptor (beta chain) was determined in a study of shared clonotypes between healthy human individuals. Notes on this clone: Its antigen is not known.

General study results and limits: Non-shared clonotypes were found to have lower generation probabilities than the clonotypes that were shared by all four of the sorted-subset donors. Relative to memory subsets, naive subsets generally showed larger estimated richness. Only blood underwent sampling, and tissue repertoires likely differ.

DNA at approximately 200 ng, roughly 30,000 T cell genomes, went into sorted-subset replicate PCRs. Sequenced by immunoSEQ multiplex PCR; TCRdb stores in-frame clones only, minus some. The sample has under 600,000 clones, approximately 95% seen once; the top ten hold around 0.066%. Germline V gene sequence: CDR1 SGHRS, CDR2 YFSETQ. The CDR3 is made up of 15 amino acids. Trimming took 0 bases from V and 2 from J; bases not matched to a gene: 3. This sequence joins TRBV5-1 and TRBJ2-3, with TRBD2 matching over 7 bases. The sequence was obtained from a woman aged 30 to 39 in good health. The source material was naive CD4+ T cells sorted from blood. Subset here: CD45RA+ positively selected. CDR3 nucleotide sequence: TGCGCCAGCAGCTTGGATAGCGGGTTCACAGATACGCAGTATTTT. This translates into CASSLDSGFTDTQYF.